These 31 T cell receptor beta chains were sequenced from one sample in a study of cytomegalovirus exposure and HLA in healthy donors. The PCR contained 60 Vbeta and 13 Jbeta primers. TCRdb keeps only in-frame clones here, not all; method: immunoSEQ multiplex PCR. The repertoire consists of about 150,000 clones, with around 77% occurring once and the leading ten covering around 1.5%. The sequenced material came from PBMCs. Receptors were obtained from a man in his forties in good health and CMV-seronegative.

The rearrangement uses TRBV6-4 and TRBJ2-3; TRBD2 matches 7 bases. This CDR3 spans 14 amino acids. V lost 4 bases, J lost 3 bases, and 4 bases stayed unmatched. Germline values: CDR1 MRHNA, CDR2 SNTAGT. CDR3 sequence (DNA): TGTGCCAGCAGTGTTGGGACTACGACAGATACGCAGTATTTT. Its protein product is CASSVGTTTDTQYF.

The J gene is TRBJ1-2, the V gene TRBV6-5; the match to TRBD1 covers 7 bases. With V trimmed by 4 bases and J by 6 bases, 11 bases remained unmatched. The CDR3 has 15 residues. Germline CDR1 and CDR2: MNHEY and SVGAGI. The CDR3 here is CASSSSRQGRDGYTF. The CDR3 DNA follows: TGTGCCAGCAGTTCTTCCAGACAGGGAAGGGATGGCTACACCTTC.

A few counts support this clone. The V call is TRBV5-1, the J call TRBJ1-2, with 7 positions matching TRBD1. This CDR3 spans 18 amino acids. The V gene's germline CDR1 is SGHRS and CDR2 YFSETQ. After removal of 5 bases from V and 1 base from J, the junction contained 17 bases not matched to a gene. In DNA form, the CDR3 reads TGCGCCAGCAGTTTTACAGGGGTCCCAGTCTTTAATAACTATGGCTACACCTTC. Translated: CASSFTGVPVFNNYGYTF.

The J gene is TRBJ1-1, the V gene TRBV28, with 10 bases lining up with TRBD1. V shed 3 bases, J shed 4 bases, and the junction held 2 bases outside the gene matches. CDR1 is MDHEN, CDR2 SYDVKM, per germline. There are 14 residues in the CDR3. This CDR3 is CASSFRTGGTEAFF. The DNA of the CDR3 is TGTGCCAGCAGTTTTAGGACAGGGGGCACTGAAGCTTTCTTT. Full variable domain (rest looked up from reference TRBV28 and TRBJ1-1): DVKVTQSSRYLVKRTGEKVFLECVQDMDHENMFWYRQDPGLGLRLIYFSYDVKMKEKGDIPEGYSVSREKKERFSLILESASTNQTSMYLCASSFRTGGTEAFFGQGTRLTVV.

J is TRBJ1-5 and V is TRBV25-1; weak D call: TRBD1 (6 bases). Per the germline V gene, CDR1 is MGHDK and CDR2 is SYGVNS. The CDR3 runs 13 residues. The germline V and J ends were trimmed by 4 bases and 5 bases, with 9 bases remaining between them. The DNA for the CDR3 is TGTGCCAGCAGTGTGGGGGCTCATCAGCCCCAGCATTTT. Its translation: CASSVGAHQPQHF.

The chain joins TRBV11-3 to TRBJ1-3; tentative D call: TRBD1 (6 bases). Trimming left V 4 bases short and J 0 bases short, with 10 bases between. CDR3 length equals 15 residues. Germline V gene sequence: CDR1 SGHNT, CDR2 YENEEA. CDR3 DNA sequence: TGTGCCAGCAGCTCACAGGACAGCTCTGGAAACACCATATATTTT. This gives the protein CASSSQDSSGNTIYF.

J is TRBJ2-7 and V is TRBV28; D is perhaps TRBD2 (6 bases). Germline CDR1 reads MDHEN; CDR2 reads SYDVKM. V gave up 4 bases and J gave up 0 bases, with 10 bases separating them. The CDR3 runs to 14 residues. The CDR3 here is CASSSSAFSYEQYF. In DNA form, the CDR3 reads TGTGCCAGCAGTTCTAGCGCCTTCTCCTACGAGCAGTACTTC.

The V call is TRBV19, the J call TRBJ2-1; possible D gene TRBD2, 6 bases. The CDR3 loop spans 13 amino acids. V was pared by 3 bases and J by 7 bases, with 10 bases between. In germline, CDR1 is LNHDA, CDR2 SQIVND (reference sequence). The CDR3 loop is CASSMKGGNEQFF. Written as DNA, the CDR3 is TGTGCCAGTAGTATGAAGGGAGGAAATGAGCAGTTCTTC.

CDR3 nucleotide sequence: TGTGCCAGCACCCTTTATAGCAATCAGCCCCAGCATTTT. Protein product: CASTLYSNQPQHF. The chain carries TRBV6-1 and TRBJ1-5, with unresolved D. The ends were cut back, 7 bases at V and 0 bases at J, with 7 bases in the middle. CDR1 is MNHNS, CDR2 SASEGT, per germline. This CDR3 is 13 amino acids long.

The V and J genes are TRBV5-1 and TRBJ2-1; 11 bases are a match to TRBD2. Germline-derived CDR1 and CDR2 are SGHRS and YFSETQ. The trim removed 4 bases at V and 5 bases at J, leaving 5 bases unmatched. The CDR3 runs to 15 residues. CDR3 nucleotides: TGCGCCAGCAGCCCACTAGCGGGAGTTAACAATGAGCAGTTCTTC. It is translated as CASSPLAGVNNEQFF.

V is TRBV27 and J is TRBJ2-2, with TRBD1 as a possible D gene (6 bases). V was pared by 4 bases and J by 4 bases, with 13 bases between. There are 15 residues in the CDR3. Germline V gene lookup returns CDR1 MNHEY and CDR2 SMNVEV (reference sequence). CDR3 sequence (DNA): TGTGCCAGCAGTTCGGACGGGACACCCACCGGGGAGCTGTTTTTT. Its translation: CASSSDGTPTGELFF.

The chain uses TRBV6-5 and TRBJ1-2; D possibly corresponds to TRBD1 (5 bases). Trimming cost V 2 bases and J 2 bases, with 9 bases left between them. Germline-derived CDR1 and CDR2 are MNHEY and SVGAGI. The CDR3 length is 14 residues. The CDR3 DNA sequence: TGTGCCAGCAGTTACGGTGCAGGGAACTATGGCTACACCTTC. The encoded protein is CASSYGAGNYGYTF.

The chain recombines TRBV30 with TRBJ1-1; 7 nucleotides match TRBD1. The V gene's germline CDR1 is GTSNPN and CDR2 SVGIG (reference sequence). The CDR3 has 14 amino acids. V trimming: 3 bases; J trimming: 0 bases; junction bases outside the gene matches: 4. CDR3 amino acids: CAWSRGTVNTEAFF. DNA of the CDR3: TGTGCCTGGAGCAGGGGGACGGTGAACACTGAAGCTTTCTTT.

This chain links TRBV7-2 with TRBJ2-7; D call uncertain. Trimming shortened V by 0 bases and J by 9 bases, and 12 bases separated the two germline ends. The CDR3 extends over 13 amino acids. The germline gives CDR1 SGHTA, CDR2 FQGNSA. For the CDR3, the DNA is TGTGCCAGCAGCTTAGCGCTGTACATTGGGCAGTACTTC. It encodes CASSLALYIGQYF.

Comment on this clone: One junction end disagrees with the germline gene, perhaps due to a read error. The rearrangement links TRBV27 to TRBJ2-6; 12 bases match TRBD1. Germline V gene sequence: CDR1 MNHEY, CDR2 SMNVEV (reference sequence). The CDR3 length is 20 residues. The DNA of the CDR3 is TGTGCCAGCAGTTTATCGAGGGGGACAGGGGGCCAGGGTGGGGCCAACGGCCTGACTTTC. Its protein product is CASSLSRGTGGQGGANGLTF.

The chain links TRBV19 to TRBJ1-3; perhaps TRBD1 as D (6 bases). V was cut by 5 bases and J by 0 bases, with 11 bases left in between. Germline V gene lookup returns CDR1 LNHDA and CDR2 SQIVND (reference sequence). The CDR3 is 15 residues long. CDR3 DNA: TGTGCCAGTAGTGAACAGGGTCCCTCTGGAAACACCATATATTTT. It specifies CASSEQGPSGNTIYF.

The chain combines TRBV2 with TRBJ2-7, with D maybe TRBD1 (8 bases). The germline V and J ends were trimmed by 5 bases and 6 bases, with 14 bases remaining between them. This CDR3 region has 13 residues. Germline V gene lookup returns CDR1 SNHLY and CDR2 FYNNEI. The CDR3 protein is CASSSNRGGEQYV. The CDR3 DNA follows: TGTGCCAGCAGTTCGAACAGGGGGGGCGAGCAGTACGTC.

This clone was seen just once. V and J are TRBV29-1 and TRBJ2-7, with 8 nucleotides matching TRBD2. Trimming cost V 6 bases and J 2 bases; bases outside gene matches: 6. Germline CDR1 reads SQVTM; CDR2 reads ANQGSEA. The CDR3 has 13 residues. In nucleotides, the CDR3 is TGCAGCGTCACCGGACTAGCCGCCTACGAGCAGTACTTC. Its translation: CSVTGLAAYEQYF.

The chain recombines TRBV6-6 with TRBJ1-1; 8 nucleotides line up with TRBD1. Germline CDR1 reads MNHNY; CDR2 reads SVGAGI (reference sequence). Trimming at V came to 8 bases and at J to 5 bases, leaving 7 bases not matched to a gene. CDR3 size: 13 residues. CDR3 coding DNA: TGTGCCAGCGGCCAGGGGGCGGGGACTGAAGCTTTCTTT. Protein product: CASGQGAGTEAFF.

The V gene is TRBV7-9, the J gene TRBJ1-1; 10 bases align to TRBD1. The germline V gene encodes CDR1 SEHNR and CDR2 FQNEAQ (reference sequence). The CDR3 sequence is 15 residues long. V lost 5 bases, J lost 1 base, and 4 bases stayed unmatched. CDR3 bases: TGTGCCAGCAGCAGGCGGACAGGGGGGAACACTGAAGCTTTCTTT. It encodes CASSRRTGGNTEAFF.

A remark on this clone: In the same sample, other DNA sequences code for this CDR3. The rearrangement uses TRBV7-3 and TRBJ2-5; D perhaps matches TRBD1 (6 bases). CDR1 and CDR2 from the germline V gene are SGHTA and FQGTGA. The CDR3 contains 14 residues. The ends were cut back, 5 bases at V and 2 bases at J, with 12 bases in the middle. DNA of the CDR3: TGTGCCAGCAGCCCTACAGGGCTTCAAGAGACCCAGTACTTC. As protein: CASSPTGLQETQYF.

In this sample, this clone turned up once. The V call is TRBV19, the J call TRBJ2-4; 8 nucleotides match TRBD2. The V gene's germline CDR1 is LNHDA and CDR2 SQIVND (reference sequence). This CDR3 is built from 15 residues. V dropped 4 bases and J dropped 2; count of bases not matched to a gene: 4. DNA of the CDR3: TGTGCCAGTAGTAAGCGGGAGCCCACCAAAAACATTCAGTACTTC. This codes for CASSKREPTKNIQYF.

This clone appeared a few times. This chain uses TRBV28 with TRBJ1-1; maybe TRBD1 (5 bases). From germline, CDR1 is MDHEN and CDR2 SYDVKM. The germline V and J ends were trimmed by 5 bases and 0 bases, with 10 bases remaining between them. CDR3 length: 14 amino acids. CDR3 in DNA: TGTGCCAGCAGTCCTAGGGGTATGAACACTGAAGCTTTCTTT. It is translated as CASSPRGMNTEAFF.

The chain is built from TRBV6-4 and TRBJ1-1; TRBD1 is a possible D gene (6 bases). The germline V gene has CDR1 MRHNA and CDR2 SNTAGT. This CDR3 is 13 amino acids long. The ends were cut back, 9 bases at V and 3 bases at J, with 14 bases in the middle. CDR3 amino acids: CARANRADTEAFF. For the CDR3, the DNA is TGTGCCAGAGCCAACAGGGCAGACACTGAAGCTTTCTTT.

V gene TRBV5-4 combines with J gene TRBJ2-1; no definite D call. Trimming left V 4 bases short and J 5 bases short, with 10 bases between. CDR1 and CDR2 from the germline V gene are SGHNT and YYREEE (reference sequence). The CDR3 is made up of 13 amino acids. In DNA form, the CDR3 reads TGTGCCAGCAGCCTGACGGAGAACAATGAGCAGTTCTTC. Protein product: CASSLTENNEQFF.

The V gene is TRBV7-2, the J gene TRBJ2-1; 10 positions agree with TRBD1. V shed 4 bases and J 4 bases; nucleotides not matched to a gene: 7. From germline, CDR1 is SGHTA and CDR2 FQGNSA. This CDR3 has 16 residues. CDR3 bases: TGTGCCAGCAGCTCCGTGGGGACAGGGGTTTACAATGAGCAGTTCTTC. Its translation is CASSSVGTGVYNEQFF.

The chain links TRBV6-6 to TRBJ1-5; D is unresolved. Germline CDR1 is MNHNY and CDR2 is SVGAGI (reference sequence). The CDR3 has 13 residues. The CDR3 sequence is CALGENSNQPQHF. CDR3 DNA sequence: TGTGCGTTGGGAGAGAATAGCAATCAGCCCCAGCATTTT.

This sequence joins TRBV9 and TRBJ2-5, with TRBD2 matching 13 bases. Trimming cost V 7 bases and J 4 bases; bases outside gene matches: 4. CDR3 length: 14 amino acids. Germline-derived CDR1 and CDR2 are SGDLS and YYNGEE. CDR3 in amino acids: CASSRLAGGETQYF. CDR3 bases: TGTGCCAGCTCCCGACTAGCGGGAGGAGAGACCCAGTACTTC.

The chain carries TRBV7-9 and TRBJ1-4; a weak D match, TRBD1 (5 bases). The CDR3 totals 15 residues. V was pared by 5 bases and J by 5 bases, with 15 bases between. CDR1 is SEHNR, CDR2 FQNEAQ, per germline (reference sequence). CDR3 coding DNA: TGTGCCAGCAGCCCGAGTGGGACTGAAAATGAAAAACTGTTTTTT. Encoded protein: CASSPSGTENEKLFF.

The chain has TRBV5-5 and TRBJ1-1, with D tentatively TRBD1 (6 bases). Between the trimmed V and J ends, which lost 4 bases and 4 bases, there was a span of 17 bases. Germline values: CDR1 SGHKS, CDR2 YYEKEE (reference sequence). The CDR3 contains 15 residues. CDR3 in DNA: TGTGCCAGCAGCGGGAGCCAGGGGATGCGCACTGAAGCTTTCTTT. Residues: CASSGSQGMRTEAFF.

This chain links TRBV25-1 with TRBJ1-1, with D tentatively TRBD1 (6 bases). Looked up from germline, CDR1 is MGHDK and CDR2 is SYGVNS. The CDR3 is 14 amino acids. Trimming left V 3 bases short and J 5 bases short, with 13 bases between. The CDR3 protein is CASSEVGGRTEAFF. The CDR3 nucleotides are TGTGCCAGCAGTGAGGTCGGGGGGCGTACTGAAGCTTTCTTT.